This is a list of T cell receptor beta chains from one sample in a study of PD-1 blockade in classical Hodgkin lymphoma. Data came from immunoSEQ multiplex PCR; TCRdb stores just in-frame clones and leaves some out. In the table there are more than 140,000 clones, approximately 72% of which are singletons. The source was peripheral blood mononuclear cells (PBMCs), collected before the second cycle of nivolumab. These receptor sequences come from a human donor with classical Hodgkin lymphoma. Both conserved end residues are part of each CDR3. D genes are given only for firm matches. Expanded clones are given a class, and other clones once, few, many or no size at all.

v_call	clone_size	d_call	j_call	cdr3_aa	cdr3_nt
TRBV9	.	TRBD2	TRBJ2-3	CASSLGLAGATDTQYF	TGTGCCAGCAGCCTGGGACTAGCGGGAGCCACAGATACGCAGTATTTT
TRBV6-5	.	.	TRBJ2-7	CASGQIYEQYF	TGTGCTTCTGGACAGATCTACGAGCAGTACTTC
TRBV10-3	many	.	TRBJ2-1	CAISDPRTYYNEQFF	TGTGCCATCAGTGACCCAAGGACCTACTACAATGAGCAGTTCTTC
TRBV7-6	.	TRBD1	TRBJ1-4	CASSLVYRGTTNEKLFF	TGTGCCAGCAGCTTGGTTTACAGGGGTACAACTAATGAAAAACTGTTTTTT
TRBV29-1	.	.	TRBJ1-4	CSVGSPREKLFF	TGCAGCGTAGGGTCCCCCCGGGAAAAACTGTTTTTT
TRBV28	.	TRBD1	TRBJ2-7	CASSLQGDSYEQYF	TGTGCCAGCAGTTTACAGGGGGATTCCTACGAGCAGTACTTC
TRBV4-2	.	.	TRBJ2-3	CASSLGNRRSTDTQYF	TGTGCCAGCAGCCTCGGGAACAGGAGGAGCACAGATACGCAGTATTTT
TRBV5-1	.	.	TRBJ2-3	CASSLTVRRQTDTQYF	TGCGCCAGCAGCCTGACGGTTCGAAGACAAACAGATACGCAGTATTTT
TRBV5-4	.	TRBD2	TRBJ2-3	CASGWGGEDTDTQYF	TGTGCCAGCGGATGGGGGGGGGAGGACACAGATACGCAGTATTTT
TRBV4-2	.	TRBD1	TRBJ2-5	CASSQGTGMQETQYF	TGTGCCAGCAGCCAGGGGACAGGCATGCAAGAGACCCAGTACTTC
TRBV7-6	once	.	TRBJ2-7	CASSLARGAREQYF	TGTGCCAGCAGCTTAGCGAGGGGGGCCCGGGAGCAGTACTTC
TRBV7-6	.	.	TRBJ1-5	CASSPRGNQPQHF	TGTGCCAGCAGCCCAAGGGGCAATCAGCCCCAGCATTTT
TRBV7-8	.	TRBD1	TRBJ2-5	CASSFRQGTETQYF	TGTGCCAGCAGCTTCAGACAGGGCACAGAGACCCAGTACTTC
TRBV5-4	.	TRBD2	TRBJ2-3	CASSLGGLAGGPGTDTQYF	TGTGCCAGCAGCTTGGGGGGACTAGCGGGAGGGCCGGGCACAGATACGCAGTATTTT
TRBV18	.	.	TRBJ2-3	CASSPIPSTDTQYF	TGTGCCAGCTCACCGATCCCTAGCACAGATACGCAGTATTTT
TRBV7-9	few	.	TRBJ1-2	CASSLGGNYGYTF	TGTGCCAGCAGCTTAGGTGGCAACTATGGCTACACCTTC
TRBV10-3	.	TRBD1	TRBJ2-1	CAISGAGGSHNEQFF	TGTGCCATCAGTGGAGCAGGGGGCTCTCACAATGAGCAGTTCTTC
TRBV5-4	once	TRBD2	TRBJ2-3	CASSLASGGKDTQYF	TGTGCCAGCAGCTTGGCGAGCGGGGGGAAAGATACGCAGTATTTT
TRBV11-2	.	.	TRBJ2-2	CASSPDWVNTGELFF	TGTGCCAGCAGCCCCGACTGGGTGAACACCGGGGAGCTGTTTTTT
TRBV30	.	TRBD2	TRBJ2-3	CACVAAVGGTDTQYF	TGTGCCTGCGTAGCGGCGGTCGGGGGGACAGATACGCAGTATTTT
TRBV2	.	.	TRBJ2-2	CASSVRGGGTGELFF	TGTGCCAGCAGTGTGAGGGGGGGAGGCACCGGGGAGCTGTTTTTT
TRBV2	.	.	TRBJ2-1	CASNTRAHEQFF	TGTGCCAGCAATACCAGGGCGCATGAGCAGTTCTTC
TRBV4-2	.	.	TRBJ2-5	CASSQDRGGTQYF	TGTGCCAGCAGCCAAGACAGGGGAGGGACCCAGTACTTC
TRBV6-5	.	.	TRBJ2-2	CASKDYNTGELFF	TGTGCCAGCAAAGACTATAACACCGGGGAGCTGTTTTTT
TRBV7-2	.	.	TRBJ1-2	CASSLTQGGYTF	TGTGCCAGCAGCCTCACCCAGGGCGGCTACACCTTC
TRBV27	few	.	TRBJ1-1	CASGPGGEAFF	TGTGCCAGCGGACCGGGTGGTGAAGCTTTCTTT
TRBV18	.	.	TRBJ2-1	CASSPQAGSYNEQFF	TGTGCCAGCTCACCACAAGCGGGTTCCTACAATGAGCAGTTCTTC
TRBV30	.	.	TRBJ1-4	CAWSVIGPTNEKLFF	TGTGCCTGGAGTGTTATCGGGCCAACTAATGAAAAACTGTTTTTT